The source of this TCR beta chain is a study of human T cells and chemical hapten exposure. This clonotype was observed at least ten times. Sequence at one end of the junction differs from germline and may be a read error. Stated time point: pre-sensitization, week 0. As to treatment: therapeutic diphenylcyclopropenone sensitization with weekly scalp DPC. The CDR3 consists of 16 residues. Germline V gene data show CDR1 as MGHRA and CDR2 as YSYEKL. TCRdb reprocessed the RACE reads via MiXCR and lists one record per CDR3 protein. The sample carries 300,000 to 450,000 distinct CDR3 sequences, more than 4.5% recorded once.

This chain connects TRBV4-1 to TRBJ1-2; maybe TRBD1 (5 bases). Here the sequenced sample was whole blood, taken in connection with sensitization to the hapten diphenylcyclopropenone (DPC). The TCR was taken from a woman aged 45-65 years with alopecia areata. Some clones in this sample may be carry-over from other donors' samples. This CDR3 is CASRQGWGLSLEGYTF. In DNA form, the CDR3 reads TGCGCCAGCAGGCAAGGCTGGGGACTGAGTCTGGAGGGCTACACCTTC.